The 30 T cell receptor beta chains below all came from one sample that was sequenced in a study of regulatory T cells in long-lasting Graves disease (dated by TCRdb to the early 2020s). The sample's time point label, decoded: persistent/refractory GD, antithyroid drugs over 5 years with positive TRAb. RNA was extracted from PBMCs in TRIzol for both TCR sequencing and RNA sequencing. Libraries were built with multiplex PCR. Sequencing was performed on an Illumina HiSeq 4000. CDR3 regions were amplified by Arm-PCR with iRepertoire HTBI primers to construct TCR beta libraries. The public reads were reanalyzed by TCRdb: fastp trimming at Q25, MiXCR alignment, in-frame beta chains only. Duplicate CDR3 protein sequences are folded into a single record with the most common DNA and genes. For this sample the table gives 650,000 to 850,000 distinct CDR3 sequences, of which 30% were detected only once. Jointly, the top ten make up about 40% of the sample.

The sample here was peripheral blood mononuclear cells (PBMCs), taken when the disease was refractory, from a patient treated with antithyroid drugs. These receptors came from a female donor with Graves disease.

The chain has TRBV10-3 and TRBJ2-7; no reliable D call. The V gene's germline CDR1 is ENHRY and CDR2 SYGVKD. Trimming removed 8 bases from V and 2 bases from J, with 10 bases in between. The CDR3 contains 12 residues. This CDR3 reads CAIERRTYEQYF. The CDR3 DNA sequence: TGTGCCATCGAGCGACGGACCTACGAGCAGTACTTC.

The CDR3 region is CASSALGEPHTSEQYF. The CDR3 DNA reads as TGTGCCAGCTCAGCACTAGGGGAGCCGCATACGAGCGAGCAGTACTTC. The gene calls are TRBV12-3 or TRBV12-4 and TRBJ2-7, with D perhaps given as TRBD1 or TRBD2 (5 bases each). The CDR3 length is 16 residues. V was clipped by 8 bases and J by 6 bases, with 26 bases between them.

This clonotype occurred a few times. The J gene is TRBJ1-5, the V gene TRBV10-2; TRBD1 might be the D (6 bases). The germline V gene has CDR1 WSHSY and CDR2 SAAADI. The CDR3 is 16 amino acids. V was shortened by 6 bases and J by 0 bases, with 15 bases between the two germline ends. The CDR3 sequence is CASSETGGYSNQPQHF. The DNA of the CDR3 is TGCGCCAGCAGCGAGACAGGTGGATATAGCAATCAGCCCCAGCATTTT.

This clonotype was seen ten or more times. This chain links TRBV12-3 or TRBV12-4 with TRBJ1-2; perhaps TRBD1 as D (6 bases). V shed 5 bases and J shed 7 bases, with 20 bases lying between them. The CDR3 has 15 amino acids. The CDR3 loop is CASSLWGGPKAGYTF. Here the CDR3 DNA reads TGTGCCAGCAGTCTCTGGGGGGGCCCAAAGGCTGGCTACACCTTC.

There are a few counts of this clonotype. The CDR3 DNA follows: TGTGCCAGCAGCAACAGGGGCCGTCGGAACACCATATATTTT. Translation gives CASSNRGRRNTIYF. The chain is built from TRBV12-3 or TRBV12-4 and TRBJ1-3; TRBD1 agrees at 7 bases. CDR3 length: 14 amino acids. J was trimmed by 7 bases and V by 6 bases; bases with no gene match: 9.

Many counts were recorded for this clonotype. V usage is TRBV9 and J usage is TRBJ1-1; D not certain. V was clipped by 4 bases and J by 4 bases, with 11 bases between them. In germline, CDR1 is SGDLS, CDR2 YYNGEE. The CDR3 spans 13 residues. The CDR3 here is CASSPAGGTEAFF. The CDR3 bases are TGTGCCAGCAGCCCCGCGGGAGGCACTGAAGCTTTCTTT.

There are a few counts of this clonotype. The chain carries TRBV5-6 and TRBJ1-1; D unclear. The V end was cut by 1 base, the J end by 2 bases, with 6 bases between. In germline, CDR1 is SGHDT, CDR2 YYEEEE. The CDR3 totals 13 residues. The CDR3: CASSLPFNTEAFF. For the CDR3, the DNA is TGTGCCAGCAGCTTGCCCTTTAACACTGAAGCTTTCTTT.

Comments on this clonotype: Since a far larger clone is one base different, this is likely a read error. The gene calls are TRBV11-2 and TRBJ1-6; D unresolved. The J call may not be correct, given that the DNA end is closer to TRBJ1-1. From germline, CDR1 is SGHAT and CDR2 FQNNGV. CDR3 length equals 12 residues. CDR3 loop: CASGIWTGLAFF. The CDR3, as DNA: TGTGCCAGCGGCATTTGGACCGGGTTAGCTTTCTTT.

This clonotype was picked up a small number of times. This chain joins TRBV7-3 and TRBJ2-7, with D possibly matching TRBD1 (6 bases). Deletions cut 2 bases from V and 6 bases from J, with 11 bases between. The V gene's germline CDR1 is SGHTA and CDR2 FQGTGA. The CDR3 consists of 13 residues. The CDR3 spells CASSLRTGPEQYF. CDR3 in DNA: TGTGCCAGCAGCTTACGAACAGGGCCCGAGCAGTACTTC.

This chain uses TRBV24-1 with TRBJ1-4; D gene uncertain. This CDR3 is built from 15 residues. Germline CDR1 is KGHDR and CDR2 is SFDVKD. The V end lost 4 bases, the J end lost 0 bases, and 8 bases lay between the germline ends. CDR3 loop: CATSDSRTTNEKLFF. As DNA, the CDR3 is TGTGCCACCAGTGACTCGAGGACAACTAATGAAAAACTGTTTTTT.

This clonotype was seen only a few times. V is TRBV20-1 and J is TRBJ2-5, with D possibly TRBD1 on 6 matching bases. This CDR3 spans 17 amino acids. The germline V gene has CDR1 DFQATT and CDR2 SNEGSKA (reference sequence). V lost 6 bases to trimming and J lost 0 bases, with 23 bases between them. The CDR3 bases are TGCAGTGCCGGGAAGGACCAGGCAGGGGCGTACCAAGAGACCCAGTACTTC. This translates into CSAGKDQAGAYQETQYF.

Here the CDR3 reads CASSYSTGVNYGYTF. The CDR3 DNA follows: TGTGCCAGCAGTTACTCGACAGGGGTAAACTATGGCTACACCTTC. The gene calls are TRBV6-5 and TRBJ1-2; 8 bases map to TRBD1. The CDR3 consists of 15 residues. The V gene end was trimmed by 0 bases and the J gene end by 2 bases; junction bases not matched to a gene: 2. The germline V gene has CDR1 MNHEY and CDR2 SVGAGI.

There are many counts of this clonotype. The CDR3 region is CASSGAPGDRGEKLFF. CDR3 DNA sequence: TGTGCCAGCAGTGGCGCCCCGGGGGACAGGGGTGAAAAACTGTTTTTT. The chain is built from TRBV2 and TRBJ1-4; the match to TRBD1 covers 10 bases. CDR3 size: 16 residues. V shed 4 bases and J 7 bases; nucleotides not matched to a gene: 9. Germline V gene lookup returns CDR1 SNHLY and CDR2 FYNNEI. The entire variable domain, with the rest obtained from reference TRBV2 and TRBJ1-4, is as follows: EPEVTQTPSHQVTQMGQEVILRCVPISNHLYFYWYRQILGQKVEFLVSFYNNEISEKSEIFDDQFSVERPDGSNFTLKIRSTKLEDSAMYFCASSGAPGDRGEKLFFGSGTQLSVL.

This clonotype was recorded once. The chain recombines TRBV12-5 with TRBJ2-1; 13 bases fit TRBD2. The J segment lost 7 bases and the V segment lost 6 bases, leaving 6 bases of the junction unmatched. The germline CDR1 and CDR2 sequences are LGHNT and FRNRAP. This CDR3 spans 15 amino acids. CDR3 DNA sequence: TGTGCTAGTGGATGGGGACTAGCGGGGAAGAATGAGCAGTTCTTC. It encodes CASGWGLAGKNEQFF.

The V call is TRBV5-1, the J call TRBJ1-1; 8 positions agree with TRBD1. After removal of 2 bases from V and 2 bases from J, the junction contained 5 bases not matched to a gene. The germline V gene encodes CDR1 SGHRS and CDR2 YFSETQ. The CDR3 totals 15 residues. DNA for the CDR3: TGCGCCAGCAGCTTCGAGGACAGGGTAAACACTGAAGCTTTCTTT. It encodes CASSFEDRVNTEAFF.

This clonotype was found a few times. The CDR3 protein is CASSPGLDYEQYF. CDR3 bases: TGTGCCAGCAGCCCGGGACTAGACTACGAGCAGTACTTC. The chain carries TRBV3-1 and TRBJ2-7; the match to TRBD2 covers 8 bases. V shed 4 bases, J shed 3 bases, and the junction held 2 bases outside the gene matches. Germline lookup yields CDR1 LGHDT and CDR2 YNNKEL (reference sequence). CDR3 length equals 13 residues.

The V gene is TRBV11-2, the J gene TRBJ2-7, with 10 nucleotides matching TRBD2. After removal of 3 bases from V and 3 bases from J, the junction contained 17 bases not matched to a gene. CDR3 length equals 19 residues. Looked up from germline, CDR1 is SGHAT and CDR2 is FQNNGV. CDR3 amino acids: CASSFDGSGRALLDYEQYF. In DNA form, the CDR3 reads TGTGCCAGCAGCTTCGACGGAAGCGGGAGGGCCCTTCTCGACTACGAGCAGTACTTC.

Only a few counts were recorded for this clonotype. The J gene is TRBJ1-5, the V gene TRBV12-3 or TRBV12-4, with D possibly being TRBD1 (5 bases). V was clipped by 8 bases and J by 8 bases, with 19 bases between them. The CDR3 is 14 amino acids. CDR3 DNA sequence: TGTGCCAGCGGGGGGGACCCTCCCGGGGAGCCCCAGCATTTT. Protein product: CASGGDPPGEPQHF.

The chain combines TRBV29-1 with TRBJ1-1, with D perhaps TRBD1 (6 bases). The germline V gene has CDR1 SQVTM and CDR2 ANQGSEA. The CDR3 consists of 13 residues. Trimming took off 7 bases at V and 4 bases at J, with 16 bases between the two ends. In DNA, the CDR3 is TGCAGCGCCGGTGGGGACAAGAGCACTGAAGCTTTCTTT. Its translation is CSAGGDKSTEAFF. The complete variable domain, with remaining parts taken from reference TRBV29-1 and TRBJ1-1, reads SAVISQKPSRDICQRGTSLTIQCQVDSQVTMMFWYRQQPGQSLTLIATANQGSEATYESGFVIDKFPISRPNLTFSTLTVSNMSPEDSSIYLCSAGGDKSTEAFFGQGTRLTVV.

This clonotype was seen only a few times. The chain combines TRBV30 with TRBJ1-5; D unclear. Trimming shortened V by 8 bases and J by 4 bases, and 15 bases separated the two germline ends. The CDR3 is made up of 13 amino acids. Germline lookup yields CDR1 GTSNPN and CDR2 SVGIG (reference sequence). The CDR3 sequence: CASRAAANQPQHF. The CDR3 region has the DNA TGTGCCAGTCGGGCAGCGGCTAATCAGCCCCAGCATTTT.

The chain uses TRBV6-5 and TRBJ2-5; tentative D call: TRBD2 (5 bases). The CDR3 extends over 14 amino acids. The germline gives CDR1 MNHEY, CDR2 SVGAGI. The V gene lost 4 bases and the J gene lost 0 bases, with 9 bases spanning the gap. The chain's CDR3 is CASSWPGDQETQYF. The DNA for the CDR3 is TGTGCCAGCAGTTGGCCCGGGGACCAAGAGACCCAGTACTTC.

This clonotype showed up just a few times. In DNA, the CDR3 is TGTGCCTGGAGAGGACAGCCTAATGAAAAACTGTTTTTT. Its translation is CAWRGQPNEKLFF. The gene calls are TRBV30 and TRBJ1-4; perhaps TRBD1 as D (6 bases). Trimming took off 3 bases at V and 3 bases at J, with 8 bases between the two ends. The V gene's germline CDR1 is GTSNPN and CDR2 SVGIG (reference sequence). This CDR3 is 13 amino acids long.

This clonotype was recorded many times. The J gene is TRBJ1-1, the V gene TRBV6-5; D is perhaps TRBD1 (5 bases). From germline, CDR1 is MNHEY and CDR2 SVGAGI. V was cut by 2 bases and J by 6 bases, with 16 bases left in between. The CDR3 extends over 15 amino acids. CDR3 protein: CASSYGDGRGAEAFF. CDR3 bases: TGTGCCAGCAGTTACGGGGACGGAAGAGGGGCTGAAGCTTTCTTT.

The sample holds many counts of this clonotype. This sequence joins TRBV28 and TRBJ2-7; TRBD1 might be the D (5 bases). The germline V and J ends were trimmed by 2 bases and 2 bases, with 16 bases remaining between them. Germline V lookup: CDR1 MDHEN, CDR2 SYDVKM. This CDR3 comprises 16 residues. This chain's CDR3 is CASSLGNRLRPYEQYF. In DNA, the CDR3 is TGTGCCAGCAGTTTAGGCAACAGGCTACGACCCTACGAGCAGTACTTC.

On this clonotype: One junction end disagrees with the germline gene, perhaps due to a read error. The gene calls are TRBV10-1 and TRBJ2-4; D is possibly TRBD2 (6 bases). The CDR3 sequence is 18 residues long. Looked up from germline, CDR1 is WNHNN and CDR2 is SYGVQD (reference sequence). This chain's CDR3 is CASTEGTSRRLAKNIQYF. The DNA for the CDR3 is TGCGCCAGCACTGAGGGGACTTCAAGGCGGCTAGCCAAAAACATTCAGTACTTC.

The gene calls are TRBV27 and TRBJ2-7, with D possibly TRBD1 on 6 matching bases. Germline V lookup: CDR1 MNHEY, CDR2 SMNVEV (reference sequence). The CDR3 sequence is 14 residues long. V shed 5 bases and J shed 4 bases, with 15 bases lying between them. CDR3 region: CASSAETGRYEQYF. CDR3 in DNA: TGTGCCAGCAGTGCCGAGACAGGAAGATACGAGCAGTACTTC.

This clonotype showed up just a few times. V is TRBV19 and J is TRBJ2-3, with D hard to call. Germline V lookup: CDR1 LNHDA, CDR2 SQIVND (reference sequence). This CDR3 region has 12 residues. V gave up 5 bases and J gave up 4 bases, with 7 bases separating them. The CDR3 DNA follows: TGTGCCAGTAGTTCGACGGCAGATACGCAGTATTTT. Amino acids: CASSSTADTQYF.

This clonotype was seen more than once but under ten times. V gene TRBV28 combines with J gene TRBJ1-4; D ambiguous. V shed 5 bases and J shed 5 bases, with 15 bases lying between them. Germline CDR1 reads MDHEN; CDR2 reads SYDVKM. The CDR3 extends over 15 amino acids. CDR3 bases: TGTGCCAGCAGTACCCCGGGCCTGGGGAATGAAAAACTGTTTTTT. This encodes CASSTPGLGNEKLFF.

CDR3 nucleotides: TGTGCCAGCAGCCGCCTAGCGGGAGGGCGTCAGGAGACCCAGTACTTC. Its protein is CASSRLAGGRQETQYF. V and J are TRBV7-2 and TRBJ2-5, with 12 bases matching TRBD2. Germline V gene lookup returns CDR1 SGHTA and CDR2 FQGNSA. The CDR3 is 16 residues long. J gave up 5 bases and V 5 bases, and 9 bases lay outside the gene matches.

This clonotype came up a few times. The chain joins TRBV14 to TRBJ1-2; D possibly corresponds to TRBD1 (5 bases). The CDR3 spans 13 residues. With 4 bases removed from V and 4 bases from J, the gap between germline ends came to 10 bases. Germline CDR1 is SGHDN and CDR2 is FVKESK. DNA of the CDR3: TGTGCCAGCAGCCGGGGCCTAGGCTATGGCTACACCTTC. Its translation: CASSRGLGYGYTF.